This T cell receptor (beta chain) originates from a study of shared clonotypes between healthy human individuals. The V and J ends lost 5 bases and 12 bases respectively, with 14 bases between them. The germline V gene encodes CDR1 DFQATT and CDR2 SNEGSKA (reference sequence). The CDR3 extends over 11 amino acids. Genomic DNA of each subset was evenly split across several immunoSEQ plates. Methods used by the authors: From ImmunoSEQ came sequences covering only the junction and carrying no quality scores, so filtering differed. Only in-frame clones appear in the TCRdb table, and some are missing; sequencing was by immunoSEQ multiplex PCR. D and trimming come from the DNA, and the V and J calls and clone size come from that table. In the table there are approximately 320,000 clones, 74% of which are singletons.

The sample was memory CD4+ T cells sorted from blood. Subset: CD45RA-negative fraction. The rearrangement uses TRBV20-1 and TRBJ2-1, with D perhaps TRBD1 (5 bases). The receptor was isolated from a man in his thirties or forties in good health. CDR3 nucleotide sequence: TGCAGTGCTGGGATGACAGAACTGCAGTTCTTC. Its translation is CSAGMTELQFF.